This T cell receptor beta chain was documented in a study of blood T cell repertoires in COVID-19. Looking at the study overall: T cells, B-cell-depleted T cells, or PBMCs provided the cDNA or gDNA that served as material.

TCRdb's table, derived via immunoSEQ multiplex PCR, lists solely in-frame clones and lacks some. Altogether roughly 160,000 clones are present, around 83% being singletons, with the ten largest covering almost 1%. The germline V and J ends were trimmed by 3 bases and 4 bases, with 13 bases remaining between them. From germline, CDR1 is SNHLY and CDR2 FYNNEI. The CDR3 totals 14 residues. The source of this sequence is a young man with acute or convalescent COVID-19. The chain recombines TRBV2 with TRBJ2-7; TRBD2 is a possible D gene (6 bases). The sequenced sample was peripheral blood. CDR3 nucleotides: TGTGCCAGCAGTGATGGTCTAGCGTTATACGAGCAGTACTTC. Its translation: CASSDGLALYEQYF.